This T cell receptor beta chain appears in the sequencing data of a study of CD8+ T cells in alopecia areata. About the study: Treated patients took oral tofacitinib at 5 to 10 mg twice daily. Dosing spanned 6 to 18 months on tofacitinib, then 6 months off drug. General study findings and limits: In lesional scalp, particularly from alopecia totalis/universalis, clonality was higher than in normal scalp.

A remark on this clone: Its matching antigen is unknown.

The CDR3 is 17 residues long. With V trimmed by 7 bases and J by 2 bases, 14 bases remained unmatched. The germline V gene has CDR1 LNHDA and CDR2 SQIVND (reference sequence). Sequencing used cDNA as its template, made by extracting RNA and reverse transcribing it. Assay used: immunoSEQ multiplex PCR; TCRdb lists only in-frame clones, some missing. Altogether approximately 140,000 clones are present, around 47% being singletons, with the ten largest covering around 6.8%. The sequence derives from a human donor with alopecia areata. Sequencing was carried out using CD4+ T cells sorted from blood. The V gene is TRBV19, the J gene TRBJ2-3; 8 bases fit TRBD2. The CDR3 loop reads CASTGIFGGRPTDTQYF. For the CDR3, the DNA is TGTGCCAGTACCGGAATCTTCGGCGGGAGGCCCACAGATACGCAGTATTTT.